This T cell receptor (beta chain) was sequenced during a study of regulatory T cells in long-lasting Graves disease. Study observations and caveats: Segments TRBV28, TRBJ1-2 and TRBJ2-5 showed preferential usage in persistent disease. Persistent patients had more shared public clonotypes (roughly 2,500) than new patients (around 950).

The CDR3 sequence is 18 residues long. Per the germline V gene, CDR1 is SGHTA and CDR2 is FQGNSA. The V end lost 5 bases, the J end lost 4 bases, and 25 bases lay between the germline ends. For TCR beta, libraries came from iRepertoire HTBI primers and Arm-PCR of CDR3 regions. TCRdb re-called the multiplex PCR reads with MiXCR, one entry per CDR3 protein. Of over 300,000 distinct CDR3 sequences listed, around 15% are singletons. In this sample, this clonotype turned up many times. Its target is not known. Documented time point: newly diagnosed GD, antithyroid drugs for less than 3 months. The TCR library was made from RNA that had been extracted from PBMCs in TRIzol. The diagnosis of Graves' disease used American Thyroid Association guidelines. EDTA tubes collected approximately 10 milliliters of peripheral blood.

The starting material was peripheral blood mononuclear cells (PBMCs), obtained at new diagnosis, from a patient treated with antithyroid drugs. The rearrangement links TRBV7-2 to TRBJ2-3; D is tentatively TRBD1 or TRBD2 (6 bases each). The sequence came from a female donor with Graves disease. CDR3: CASSPRGDLDYRADTQYF. CDR3 bases: TGTGCCAGCAGCCCAAGGGGGGATCTAGATTATCGCGCAGATACGCAGTATTTT.